This T cell receptor (beta chain) was sequenced for a study of blood T cell repertoires in COVID-19 (TCRdb year 2020). Concerning the study at large: Collaborator samples came from the United States, Italy and Spain and covered acute and convalescent phases of COVID-19. The material from the prospective study consisted of cDNA or gDNA derived from T cells, B-cell-depleted T cells, or PBMCs. Subjects who had been exposed to COVID-19, were actively infected with it, or had recovered from it provided the deeply sampled blood TCRbeta repertoires that made up the dataset. The repertoires were released in a freely available public database meant as a resource for research on the immune response to SARS-CoV-2. Samples came from the ongoing ImmuneRACE study (first 160 participants) plus 1,254 subjects from 6 global collaborators. Sample metadata almost always included a de-identified subject ID, COVID-19 status, age in years and sex. Where available, HLA class I and class II types were taken from metadata supplied by the sample provider and were not determined by assay-based typing. The research as a whole found: The quantity of clinical and demographic metadata differed by source and by participant and was supplied without curation.

Participants in the prospective study were aged roughly 18 to 100 years, lived in approximately 26 United States geographic areas, and enrolled through a virtual design. In the prospective study, participants were assigned to cohorts based on the clinical history participants reported in a screening survey and a study questionnaire. Recovered participants in ImmuneRACE Cohort 3 were defined by two consecutive negative NP/OP PCR tests, clearance by a healthcare professional, or resolution of symptoms. In the prospective study, whole blood, serum and a nasopharyngeal or oropharyngeal swab were collected from each participant by mobile phlebotomists. Additional blood draws and questionnaires over an approximately 2-month period could optionally be provided by prospective study participants. Before DNA extraction, blood samples from the prospective study were shipped at room temperature or frozen.

This clone has a handful of counts. Which antigen it targets is not known. Base qualities are not recorded, but no much larger clone differs from it by a single base. Based on the germline V gene (reference sequence), the CDR1 and CDR2 sequences are LNHDA and SQIVND. Its CDR3 holds 16 amino acids, cysteine through phenylalanine. Of the read, only the CDR3 DNA is kept; its 48 bases are in frame from base 1. Germline trimming amounts to 6 bases on V and 2 bases on J, with 7 as the count of junction bases outside the gene matches. The immunoSEQ Assay, a bias-controlled multiplex PCR, was used to amplify TCRbeta CDR3 regions from genomic DNA. As for the authors' bioinformatics: The number of nucleated cells in each sample was estimated by amplification of reference gene primers within the assay. Sequence reads were collapsed and filtered to measure the absolute abundance of every unique TCRbeta CDR3 rearrangement. For each sample, productive Simpson clonality was calculated by taking the square root of Simpson's diversity index across productive rearrangements. What TCRdb holds here is the immuneACCESS table cut down to in-frame rearrangements. Part of the clones is not present; checked against another copy, under half of the missing clones reflect an unresolved V gene, and the others are unexplained. D and trimming come from the DNA, and the V and J calls and clone size come from that table. This sample gives 150,000 or so clones in total; around 80% of them show up just once. The ten largest clonotypes hold 10% to 15% of the sample.

The receptor was derived from a woman aged 60-70 years who had recovered from COVID-19. The V and J genes are TRBV19 and TRBJ2-2; TRBD1 agrees with 9 junctional bases. Sequenced sample: PBMCs or T cells enriched from blood (not recorded which). The DNA reads TGTGCCAGTAGAGGGATGACAGGGGGAAACACCGGGGAGCTGTTTTTT. Its amino acids are CASRGMTGGNTGELFF. The CDR3 plus the reference TRBV19 and TRBJ2-2 genes for the other parts give the full variable domain: DGGITQSPKYLFRKEGQNVTLSCEQNLNHDAMYWYRQDPGQGLRLIYYSQIVNDFQKGDIAEGYSVSREKKESFPLTVTSAQKNPTAFYLCASRGMTGGNTGELFFGEGSRLTVL.